The 26 T cell receptor beta chains reported below all come from one sample, sequenced in a study of blood T cell repertoires in COVID-19. TCRdb's copy holds only in-frame clones and misses some; the assay was immunoSEQ multiplex PCR. The table shows about 260,000 clones, with 80% to 90% occurring only once. The material sequenced was PBMCs or T cells enriched from blood (not recorded which). These receptors came from a woman between 18 and 30 years old who had recovered from COVID-19.

This clone has just a few counts. This chain connects TRBV5-4 to TRBJ2-6; possibly TRBD2 for D (5 bases). CDR1 and CDR2 (germline): SGHNT, YYREEE (reference sequence). This CDR3 region has 16 residues. Trimming pared 4 bases from V and 0 bases from J, leaving 11 bases between. The CDR3 DNA sequence: TGTGCCAGCAGCCAGGACGGAGGCTCTGGGGCCAACGTCCTGACTTTC. It translates to CASSQDGGSGANVLTF.

V is TRBV9 and J is TRBJ2-7; D may be TRBD2 (5 bases). Germline lookup yields CDR1 SGDLS and CDR2 YYNGEE. The CDR3 contains 13 residues. Trimming removed 0 bases at V and 6 bases at J, with 10 bases between. CDR3 in amino acids: CASSVALRGEQYF. CDR3 nucleotide sequence: TGTGCCAGCAGCGTAGCCCTCCGGGGCGAGCAGTACTTC.

The chain has TRBV3-1 (or the pseudogene TRBV3-2) and TRBJ1-6, with a tentative D call TRBD1 (6 bases). This CDR3 is 14 amino acids long. Germline CDR1 LGHDT, CDR2 YNNKEL (reference sequence). Trimming left V 2 bases short and J 5 bases short, with 7 bases between. The CDR3 sequence: CASSQQGNNSPLHF. The CDR3 DNA reads as TGTGCCAGCAGCCAACAGGGGAATAATTCACCCCTCCACTTT.

The chain employs TRBV25-1 and TRBJ2-2; 9 nucleotides match TRBD1. Germline V CDR1 and CDR2: MGHDK, SYGVNS. Trimming cost V 3 bases and J 4 bases; bases outside gene matches: 3. The CDR3 contains 15 residues. The CDR3, as DNA: TGTGCCAGCAGTGACTCGACAGGGGGCACCGGGGAGCTGTTTTTT. Its translation: CASSDSTGGTGELFF.

The chain carries TRBV10-3 and TRBJ1-2; D remains ambiguous. Trimming left V 0 bases short and J 7 bases short, with 9 bases between. CDR1 and CDR2 (germline): ENHRY, SYGVKD. The CDR3 runs 13 residues. The CDR3 nucleotides are TGTGCCATCAGTGAGTCTGGGGAGGGTGGCTACACCTTC. Translation gives CAISESGEGGYTF.

The gene calls are TRBV3-1 (or the pseudogene TRBV3-2) and TRBJ1-6; 10 positions match TRBD1. This CDR3 has 15 residues. J lost 7 bases, V lost 6 bases, and 6 bases had no gene match. The germline gives CDR1 LGHDT, CDR2 YNNKEL (reference sequence). The CDR3 loop reads CASSPSGQGNSPLHF. CDR3 sequence (DNA): TGTGCCAGCAGTCCCTCGGGACAGGGGAATTCACCCCTCCACTTT.

The CDR3: CASTPTSNNEQFF. CDR3 coding DNA: TGTGCCAGCACCCCAACTAGCAACAATGAGCAGTTCTTC. The V call is TRBV12-3 or TRBV12-4, the J call TRBJ2-1; D might be TRBD2 (6 bases). The CDR3 runs to 13 residues. The V gene lost 7 bases and the J gene lost 5 bases, with 12 bases spanning the gap.

The V call is TRBV7-3, the J call TRBJ2-4; no firm D call. Germline assignment: CDR1 SGHTA and CDR2 FQGTGA. There are 14 residues in the CDR3. The germline V and J ends were trimmed by 1 base and 7 bases, with 11 bases remaining between them. CDR3 sequence reads: CASSLNAGENIQYF. In nucleotides, the CDR3 is TGTGCCAGCAGCTTAAATGCCGGAGAGAACATTCAGTACTTC.

V usage is TRBV6-5 and J usage is TRBJ1-5, with TRBD1 matching 7 bases. The CDR3 length is 16 residues. The ends lost 4 bases at V and 3 bases at J; junction bases unmatched: 9. The germline gives CDR1 MNHEY, CDR2 SVGAGI. The CDR3 bases are TGTGCCAGCAGTTTTGGGACAGTCCAATCCAATCAGCCCCAGCATTTT. As protein: CASSFGTVQSNQPQHF.

This chain connects TRBV7-2 to TRBJ2-5; D not certain. The CDR3 covers 14 residues. Germline CDR1 and CDR2: SGHTA and FQGNSA. With 1 base removed from V and 1 base from J, the gap between germline ends came to 7 bases. Here the CDR3 reads CASSLVPVQETQYF. The CDR3 nucleotides are TGTGCCAGCAGCTTAGTTCCTGTCCAAGAGACCCAGTACTTC.

V is TRBV5-6 and J is TRBJ1-2; 7 bases align to TRBD1. CDR1 is SGHDT and CDR2 is YYEEEE in the germline V gene. The CDR3 covers 13 residues. Trimming removed 4 bases from V and 4 bases from J; junction bases left unmatched: 4. The CDR3 nucleotides are TGTGCCAGCAGCCCTGACAGGGTCTATGGCTACACCTTC. It translates to CASSPDRVYGYTF.

The chain joins TRBV5-6 to TRBJ2-6; D gene unclear. The CDR3 runs 16 residues. Per the germline V gene, CDR1 is SGHDT and CDR2 is YYEEEE. With 4 bases removed from V and 0 bases from J, the gap between germline ends came to 11 bases. The DNA of the CDR3 is TGTGCCAGCAGCCCTTTGCGGAGCTCTGGGGCCAACGTCCTGACTTTC. Amino acid sequence: CASSPLRSSGANVLTF. Full variable domain (outside the CDR3, taken from reference TRBV5-6 and TRBJ2-6): DAGVTQSPTHLIKTRGQQVTLRCSPKSGHDTVSWYQQALGQGPQFIFQYYEEEERQRGNFPDRFSGHQFPNYSSELNVNALLLGDSALYLCASSPLRSSGANVLTFGAGSRLTVL.

This clone appeared a few times. V usage is TRBV5-4 and J usage is TRBJ1-2; the D is unclear. V lost 4 bases and J 7 bases, leaving 8 bases between the germline ends. CDR1 and CDR2 from the germline V gene are SGHNT and YYREEE (reference sequence). CDR3 length: 11 amino acids. As DNA, the CDR3 is TGTGCCAGCAGCGGAGGCGGTGGCTACACCTTC. This gives the protein CASSGGGGYTF.

The V gene is TRBV15, the J gene TRBJ1-6; D might be TRBD1 (6 bases). Per germline, CDR1 LNHNV and CDR2 YYDKDF (reference sequence). The V end was cut by 0 bases, the J end by 6 bases, with 12 bases between. The CDR3 extends over 16 amino acids. The CDR3, as DNA: TGTGCCACCAGCAGAGATCCCGGACAGACTAATTCACCCCTCCACTTT. Protein sequence: CATSRDPGQTNSPLHF.

The chain joins TRBV9 to TRBJ2-2, with 7 bases matching TRBD1. There are 16 residues in the CDR3. Germline V gene data show CDR1 as SGDLS and CDR2 as YYNGEE. Losses at the gene ends were 4 bases for V and 4 bases for J; bases not matched to a gene: 10. This CDR3 is CASSLSQGVSTGELFF. In nucleotides, the CDR3 is TGTGCCAGCAGCCTTTCTCAGGGGGTCTCCACCGGGGAGCTGTTTTTT.

The chain couples TRBV29-1 to TRBJ2-5; TRBD1 aligns across 7 bases. Per the germline V gene, CDR1 is SQVTM and CDR2 is ANQGSEA. J lost 5 bases, V lost 6 bases, and 9 bases had no gene match. This CDR3 spans 13 amino acids. CDR3 sequence reads: CSVPWTGYETQYF. DNA for the CDR3: TGCAGCGTCCCCTGGACAGGTTATGAGACCCAGTACTTC.

The chain links TRBV6-5 to TRBJ2-1, with TRBD1 matching 11 bases. Per germline, CDR1 MNHEY and CDR2 SVGAGI. The CDR3 spans 13 residues. The CDR3 sequence: CAARDRGANEQFF. The CDR3 bases are TGTGCGGCCCGGGACAGGGGGGCCAATGAGCAGTTCTTC.

The rearrangement links TRBV7-2 to TRBJ2-7; D possibly corresponds to TRBD2 (7 bases). Germline CDR1 SGHTA, CDR2 FQGNSA. Deletions cut 1 base from V and 3 bases from J, with 16 bases between. The CDR3 runs to 16 residues. As DNA, the CDR3 is TGTGCCAGCAGCTTAGAGGTTTGGGGGGGCTACTACGAGCAGTACTTC. Encoded protein: CASSLEVWGGYYEQYF. Using reference TRBV7-2 and TRBJ2-7 for the parts outside the CDR3, the full variable domain is GAGVSQSPSNKVTEKGKDVELRCDPISGHTALYWYRQSLGQGLEFLIYFQGNSAPDKSGLPSDRFSAERTGGSVSTLTIQRTQQEDSAVYLCASSLEVWGGYYEQYFGPGTRLTVT.

The chain has TRBV6-5 and TRBJ1-2, with 8 bases aligning to TRBD1. Germline CDR1 MNHEY, CDR2 SVGAGI. CDR3 length equals 15 residues. Trimming at V came to 7 bases and at J to 5 bases, leaving 12 bases not matched to a gene. CDR3 nucleotide sequence: TGTGCCAGCAAAAGGATAGGGGGGACAGGTTATGGCTACACCTTC. Translated, it gives CASKRIGGTGYGYTF.

The V call is TRBV28, the J call TRBJ2-7; a weak D match, TRBD1 (5 bases). Per the germline V gene, CDR1 is MDHEN and CDR2 is SYDVKM. V lost 6 bases and J 2 bases, leaving 11 bases between the germline ends. This CDR3 comprises 13 residues. Here the CDR3 reads CASRPDSPYEQYF. CDR3 coding DNA: TGTGCCAGCAGACCAGACAGTCCCTACGAGCAGTACTTC. Drawing the rest from reference TRBV28 and TRBJ2-7, the complete variable domain is DVKVTQSSRYLVKRTGEKVFLECVQDMDHENMFWYRQDPGLGLRLIYFSYDVKMKEKGDIPEGYSVSREKKERFSLILESASTNQTSMYLCASRPDSPYEQYFGPGTRLTVT.

The V and J genes are TRBV5-1 and TRBJ1-4; no reliable D call. The CDR3 extends over 15 amino acids. V lost 4 bases, J lost 0 bases, and 10 bases lay in between. Germline-derived CDR1 and CDR2 are SGHRS and YFSETQ. The CDR3 here is CASSLEQATNEKLFF. The CDR3 nucleotides read TGCGCCAGCAGCCTGGAGCAGGCAACTAATGAAAAACTGTTTTTT.

The chain uses TRBV18 and TRBJ2-7, with D possibly matching TRBD2 (7 bases). Germline V gene sequence: CDR1 KGHSH, CDR2 LQKENI. This CDR3 contains 17 residues. Deletions cut 2 bases from V and 0 bases from J, with 17 bases between. Here the CDR3 DNA reads TGTGCCAGCTCACCAACCCAAGTCGGGGGGCTCTCCTACGAGCAGTACTTC. Its protein is CASSPTQVGGLSYEQYF. Drawing the rest from reference TRBV18 and TRBJ2-7, the complete variable domain is NAGVMQNPRHLVRRRGQEARLRCSPMKGHSHVYWYRQLPEEGLKFMVYLQKENIIDESGMPKERFSAEFPKEGPSILRIQQVVRGDSAAYFCASSPTQVGGLSYEQYFGPGTRLTVT.

The V gene is TRBV10-3, the J gene TRBJ1-2, with D hard to call. Per germline, CDR1 ENHRY and CDR2 SYGVKD. This CDR3 comprises 12 residues. The ends were cut back, 0 bases at V and 5 bases at J, with 4 bases in the middle. CDR3 amino acids: CAISESTYGYTF. In DNA form, the CDR3 reads TGTGCCATCAGTGAGTCGACATATGGCTACACCTTC.

The genes are TRBV12-3 or TRBV12-4 and TRBJ1-6, with unresolved D. V was shortened by 7 bases and J by 11 bases, with 12 bases between the two germline ends. The CDR3 extends over 12 amino acids. This CDR3 reads CASTPGVPPLHF. CDR3 in DNA: TGTGCCAGCACCCCCGGGGTTCCACCCCTCCACTTT.

The rearrangement joins TRBV3-1 (or the pseudogene TRBV3-2) to TRBJ1-1; 10 positions agree with TRBD1. Germline V CDR1 and CDR2: LGHDT, YNNKEL (reference sequence). V lost 5 bases to trimming and J lost 4 bases; unmatched junction nucleotides: 7. This CDR3 region has 15 residues. CDR3 protein: CASSVGQGVSTEAFF. The CDR3 DNA reads as TGTGCCAGCAGCGTAGGACAGGGGGTGAGCACTGAAGCTTTCTTT.

The chain employs TRBV6-5 and TRBJ1-2; a weak D match, TRBD1 (6 bases). Germline CDR1 MNHEY, CDR2 SVGAGI. The germline V and J ends were trimmed by 7 bases and 1 base, with 13 bases remaining between them. CDR3 length: 14 residues. CDR3 residues: CASTSRGSNYGYTF. CDR3 DNA: TGTGCCAGCACCTCCAGGGGCAGTAACTATGGCTACACCTTC.